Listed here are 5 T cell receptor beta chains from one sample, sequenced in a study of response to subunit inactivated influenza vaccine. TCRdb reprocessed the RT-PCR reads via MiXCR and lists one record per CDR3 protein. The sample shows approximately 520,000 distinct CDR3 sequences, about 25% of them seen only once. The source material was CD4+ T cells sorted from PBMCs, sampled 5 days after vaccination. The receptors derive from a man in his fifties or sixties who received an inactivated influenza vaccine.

CDR3 nucleotide sequence: TGTGCCAGCAGTTTATTTACAGGGGGCTACACCTTC. Protein product: CASSLFTGGYTF. V is TRBV12-3 or TRBV12-4 and J is TRBJ1-2, with a possible D match to TRBD1 (6 bases). This CDR3 comprises 12 residues. Between the trimmed V and J ends, which lost 2 bases and 8 bases, there was a span of 9 bases.

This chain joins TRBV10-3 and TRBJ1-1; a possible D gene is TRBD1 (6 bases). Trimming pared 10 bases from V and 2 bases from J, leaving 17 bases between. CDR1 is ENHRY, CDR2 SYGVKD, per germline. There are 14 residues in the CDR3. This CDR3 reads CATRDKNINTEAFF. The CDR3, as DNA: TGTGCCACCCGGGACAAGAATATAAACACTGAAGCTTTCTTT.

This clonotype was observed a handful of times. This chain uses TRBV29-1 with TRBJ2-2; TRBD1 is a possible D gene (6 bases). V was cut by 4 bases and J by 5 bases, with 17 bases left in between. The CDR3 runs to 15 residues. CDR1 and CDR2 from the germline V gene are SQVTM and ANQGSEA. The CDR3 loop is CSVAGVGHSTGELFF. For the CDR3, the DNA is TGCAGCGTTGCTGGGGTGGGACACTCGACCGGGGAGCTGTTTTTT.

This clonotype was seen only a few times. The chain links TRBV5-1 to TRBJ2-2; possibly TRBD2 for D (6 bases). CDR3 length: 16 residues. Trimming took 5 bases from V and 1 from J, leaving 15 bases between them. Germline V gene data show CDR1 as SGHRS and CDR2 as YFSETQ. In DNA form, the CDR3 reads TGCGCCAGCAGAAGTGGGGGGATCGGGAACACCGGGGAGCTGTTTTTT. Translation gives CASRSGGIGNTGELFF.

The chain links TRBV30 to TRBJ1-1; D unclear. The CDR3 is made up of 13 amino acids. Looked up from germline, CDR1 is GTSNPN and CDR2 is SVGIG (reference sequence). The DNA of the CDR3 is TGTGCGGCTCAAGGTCTGGGAGGGACTGAAGCTTTCTTT. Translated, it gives CAAQGLGGTEAFF. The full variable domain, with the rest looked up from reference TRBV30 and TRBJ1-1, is SQTIHQWPATLVQPVGSPLSLECTVEGTSNPNLYWYRQAAGRGLQLLFYSVGIGQISSEVPQNLSASRPQDRQFILSSKKLLLSDSGFYLCAAQGLGGTEAFFGQGTRLTVV.